A selection of T cell receptor beta chains follows, all from one sample in a study of blood T cell repertoires in COVID-19. Sequenced by immunoSEQ multiplex PCR; TCRdb stores in-frame clones only, minus some. The sample shows approximately 150,000 clones, around 81% of them seen only once. Sample: PBMCs or T cells enriched from blood (not recorded which). These TCRs come from a man aged 40-49 years who had recovered from COVID-19. CDR3s include the opening cysteine and the closing phenylalanine or tryptophan. The D gene is left open where the match is weak. Expanded clones are given a class, and other clones once, few, many or no size at all.

>TRBV12-3/TRBV12-4|TRBJ2-7|-|-
CASSLGAYEQYF
TGTGCCAGCAGTTTAGGAGCCTACGAGCAGTACTTC
>TRBV10-3|TRBJ1-2|few|TRBD1
CAISEPQQGRDGYTF
TGTGCCATCAGTGAGCCGCAACAGGGGCGGGATGGCTACACCTTC
>TRBV29-1|TRBJ1-1|-|TRBD1
CSVGQGLSTEAFF
TGCAGCGTTGGACAGGGGTTGTCCACTGAAGCTTTCTTT
>TRBV18|TRBJ2-3|-|-
CASSPKGGGTDTQYF
TGTGCCAGCTCACCAAAAGGAGGGGGCACAGATACGCAGTATTTT
>TRBV6-5|TRBJ2-3|-|TRBD2
CASGQRGGHADTQYF
TGTGCCAGCGGCCAGCGGGGGGGCCACGCAGATACGCAGTATTTT
>TRBV11-2|TRBJ1-5|-|-
CASSLYRRGIWNAATQHF
TGTGCCAGCAGCTTATACCGAAGGGGGATCTGGAACGCAGCAACCCAGCATTTT
>TRBV5-1|TRBJ1-1|-|-
CASSLARNTEAFF
TGCGCCAGCAGCTTGGCTCGGAACACTGAAGCTTTCTTT
>TRBV6-1|TRBJ2-4|-|-
CASSDPGNIQYF
TGTGCCAGCAGTGATCCGGGGAACATTCAGTACTTC
>TRBV6-5|TRBJ1-1|-|-
CASSYEGRTEAFF
TGTGCCAGCAGTTACGAGGGTAGGACTGAAGCTTTCTTT
>TRBV6-4|TRBJ2-2|-|TRBD2
CASSEVAGTGELFF
TGTGCCAGCAGTGAGGTAGCGGGTACCGGGGAGCTGTTTTTT
>TRBV7-3|TRBJ2-1|few|-
CASSSSSPQGHEQFF
TGTGCCAGCAGCTCCTCTTCCCCGCAGGGGCATGAGCAGTTCTTC
>TRBV19|TRBJ2-7|-|TRBD1
CASSSPATGGGPYF
TGTGCCAGTAGTTCCCCCGCGACAGGGGGGGGCCCGTACTTC
>TRBV5-1|TRBJ1-4|-|TRBD1
CASSRRTGEGELFF
TGCGCCAGCAGCCGTCGGACAGGGGAAGGAGAACTGTTTTTT
>TRBV4-1|TRBJ1-2|-|-
CASSQDTGSYGYTF
TGCGCCAGCAGCCAAGATACCGGGTCTTATGGCTACACCTTC
>TRBV5-4|TRBJ2-1|-|TRBD2
CASSHRGSGGVGNEQFF
TGTGCCAGCAGCCACCGGGGTAGCGGGGGGGTCGGCAATGAGCAGTTCTTC
>TRBV5-1|TRBJ2-1|-|-
CASSLPAGAYNEQFF
TGCGCCAGCAGCTTACCGGCAGGGGCCTACAATGAGCAGTTCTTC
>TRBV5-6|TRBJ2-2|-|-
CASSLDRNTGELFF
TGTGCCAGCAGCTTGGACAGGAACACCGGGGAGCTGTTTTTT
>TRBV19|TRBJ1-2|-|-
CASSIPTGRGGYTF
TGTGCCAGTAGTATCCCAACAGGGCGAGGCGGCTACACCTTC
>TRBV18|TRBJ2-5|few|TRBD1
CASSPGTGRETQYF
TGTGCCAGCTCACCCGGGACAGGGCGAGAGACCCAGTACTTC
>TRBV15|TRBJ2-5|-|TRBD1
CATSRDRGYQETQYF
TGTGCCACCAGCAGAGACAGGGGGTACCAAGAGACCCAGTACTTC
>TRBV4-2|TRBJ1-1|few|-
CASSQGQGLEATEAFF
TGTGCCAGCAGCCAAGGTCAGGGGTTAGAGGCCACTGAAGCTTTCTTT
>TRBV5-1|TRBJ2-3|-|TRBD2
CASSSPGRGDYTDTQYF
TGCGCCAGCAGCTCGCCTGGTCGGGGGGATTACACAGATACGCAGTATTTT
>TRBV27|TRBJ2-5|-|-
CASSLLGGQETQYF
TGTGCCAGCAGTTTACTAGGGGGACAAGAGACCCAGTACTTC
>TRBV5-6|TRBJ2-6|-|-
CASSPLLPSSGANVLTF
TGTGCCAGCAGCCCACTATTACCCTCCTCTGGGGCCAACGTCCTGACTTTC
>TRBV18|TRBJ2-1|-|-
CASSPPQGRNEQFF
TGTGCCAGCTCACCACCACAGGGTCGGAATGAGCAGTTCTTC
>TRBV14|TRBJ2-6|-|-
CASSQLDRGANVLTF
TGTGCCAGCAGCCAATTAGACAGGGGGGCCAACGTCCTGACTTTC
>TRBV7-8|TRBJ1-1|-|-
CASSLARGGDEAFF
TGTGCCAGCAGCTTAGCTCGGGGAGGGGATGAAGCTTTCTTT
>TRBV9|TRBJ2-7|-|-
CASSVTQEDYEQYF
TGTGCCAGCAGCGTTACACAGGAAGACTACGAGCAGTACTTC
>TRBV3-1/TRBV3-2|TRBJ1-2|once|TRBD1
CASSQKGDRANYGYTF
TGTGCCAGCAGCCAAAAAGGGGACAGGGCTAACTATGGCTACACCTTC
>TRBV10-1|TRBJ2-3|few|TRBD2
CASSPSGGADTQYF
TGCGCCAGCAGTCCTAGCGGGGGGGCAGATACGCAGTATTTT
>TRBV4-1|TRBJ2-5|-|TRBD2
CASSIAGGRETQYF
TGCGCCAGCAGCATAGCGGGGGGTAGGGAGACCCAGTACTTC
>TRBV24-1|TRBJ2-5|-|-
CATSDGTGAAGQETQYF
TGTGCCACCAGTGATGGCACAGGGGCGGCGGGACAAGAGACCCAGTACTTC
>TRBV5-1|TRBJ1-6|-|-
CASSSGGDSPLHF
TGCGCCAGCAGCTCCGGAGGGGATTCACCCCTCCACTTT
>TRBV5-8|TRBJ1-1|-|-
CASSPGWYTEAFF
TGTGCCAGCAGCCCGGGATGGTACACTGAAGCTTTCTTT
>TRBV18|TRBJ1-1|-|-
CASSPPSWGDRTEAFF
TGTGCCAGCTCACCACCTTCATGGGGGGATCGGACTGAAGCTTTCTTT
>TRBV5-1|TRBJ2-1|-|TRBD2
CASSLPGLASSYNEQFF
TGCGCCAGCAGCTTACCGGGACTAGCAAGCTCCTACAATGAGCAGTTCTTC
>TRBV7-9|TRBJ1-5|-|TRBD1
CASSLAQGKSNQPQHF
TGTGCCAGCAGCTTGGCACAGGGGAAGAGCAATCAGCCCCAGCATTTT
>TRBV2|TRBJ1-5|-|-
CASKPLAGNQPQHF
TGTGCCAGCAAACCCTTGGCAGGCAATCAGCCCCAGCATTTT
>TRBV5-1|TRBJ1-1|-|-
CASSLHGADTEAFF
TGCGCCAGCAGCTTACATGGGGCCGACACTGAAGCTTTCTTT
>TRBV6-2/TRBV6-3|TRBJ1-5|once|-
CASSYPSGGGQPQHF
TGTGCCAGCAGTTACCCATCCGGGGGGGGTCAGCCCCAGCATTTT
>TRBV7-7|TRBJ2-1|-|-
CASSPAPEVFDEQFF
TGTGCCAGCAGCCCAGCACCCGAGGTCTTTGATGAGCAGTTCTTC
>TRBV14|TRBJ2-5|-|-
CASSRQALGTQYF
TGTGCCAGCAGTCGACAGGCCCTGGGGACCCAGTACTTC
>TRBV5-5|TRBJ2-5|-|TRBD2
CASSRLVGRYQETQYF
TGTGCCAGCAGCCGATTAGTCGGGAGGTACCAAGAGACCCAGTACTTC